These 18 T cell receptor beta chains originate from one sample sequenced in a study of CD8 T cells in ankylosing spondylitis. Using its own MiXCR run on the 5' RACE reads, TCRdb lists one record per CDR3 protein. In the table there are about 130,000 distinct CDR3 sequences, 5.5% to 7.5% of which are singletons. The specimen sequenced was blood, either unsorted or a sorted T cell fraction (not recorded which). Receptor source: a female donor with ankylosing spondylitis or in good health (not recorded which).

The chain has TRBV12-3 or TRBV12-4 and TRBJ2-3; 9 nucleotides match TRBD2. This CDR3 comprises 16 residues. Trimming removed 6 bases from V and 8 bases from J; junction bases left unmatched: 15. The CDR3 DNA reads as TGTGCCAGCAGCTCAGATGGGACTAGCCGGGACGCTACGCAGTATTTT. It codes for CASSSDGTSRDATQYF.

This clonotype has a count of ten or more. This chain joins TRBV4-2 and TRBJ2-2; 9 nucleotides match TRBD1. The CDR3 sequence is 16 residues long. With 4 bases clipped from V and 4 bases from J, the junction kept 7 bases outside the gene matches. Germline loops: CDR1 LGHNA, CDR2 YNFKEQ. The CDR3 loop is CASSRDRASGTGELFF. The CDR3 region has the DNA TGTGCCAGCAGCCGGGACAGGGCTAGCGGCACCGGGGAGCTGTTTTTT.

At least ten counts were recorded for this clonotype. V is TRBV29-1 and J is TRBJ1-1; D is perhaps TRBD1 (6 bases). Looked up from germline, CDR1 is SQVTM and CDR2 is ANQGSEA. V dropped 7 bases and J dropped 10 bases, with 16 bases sitting between them. CDR3 size: 11 residues. The CDR3 nucleotides are TGCAGCGCTTTGACAGGATCAGGAGCTTTCTTT. Residues: CSALTGSGAFF. The full variable domain, its missing parts supplied by reference TRBV29-1 and TRBJ1-1, is SAVISQKPSRDICQRGTSLTIQCQVDSQVTMMFWYRQQPGQSLTLIATANQGSEATYESGFVIDKFPISRPNLTFSTLTVSNMSPEDSSIYLCSALTGSGAFFGQGTRLTVV.

This clonotype was seen at least ten times. DNA for the CDR3: TGTGCCAGCAGCCAGACAGGGGGGCAGGGTGAAGCTTTCTTT. Residues: CASSQTGGQGEAFF. V is TRBV3-1 and J is TRBJ1-1, with 9 bases fitting TRBD1. This CDR3 comprises 14 residues. The V gene's germline CDR1 is LGHDT and CDR2 YNNKEL (reference sequence). The V and J ends lost 3 bases and 7 bases, in that order; junction bases with no gene match: 6.

This clonotype came up many times. The chain links TRBV20-1 to TRBJ2-3; maybe TRBD2 (6 bases). Germline-derived CDR1 and CDR2 are DFQATT and SNEGSKA (reference sequence). The V gene lost 6 bases and the J gene lost 2 bases, with 9 bases spanning the gap. This CDR3 comprises 12 residues. The CDR3 nucleotides are TGCAGTGCAGTAGCGGACACAGATACGCAGTATTTT. Its translation: CSAVADTDTQYF.

This clonotype was observed many times. The chain combines TRBV12-3 or TRBV12-4 with TRBJ2-7; maybe TRBD2 (5 bases). The CDR3 runs to 11 residues. V gave up 10 bases and J gave up 4 bases, with 11 bases separating them. The CDR3 region is CATRGRYEQYF. In DNA form, the CDR3 reads TGTGCCACCCGGGGTCGGTACGAGCAGTACTTC.

This clonotype was detected ten times or more. The chain is built from TRBV3-1 and TRBJ2-1; D is unresolved. The V gene's germline CDR1 is LGHDT and CDR2 YNNKEL (reference sequence). The ends were cut back, 1 base at V and 0 bases at J, with 19 bases in the middle. This CDR3 region has 19 residues. As DNA, the CDR3 is TGTGCCAGCAGCCAAGGGAGTGTAGGTCCTTGGTTCTCCTACAATGAGCAGTTCTTC. Translation gives CASSQGSVGPWFSYNEQFF.

This clonotype was found many times. The chain recombines TRBV2 with TRBJ2-5; no firm D call. The germline CDR1 and CDR2 sequences are SNHLY and FYNNEI. CDR3 length: 11 residues. Trimming removed 1 base from V and 4 bases from J, with 1 base in between. Here the CDR3 reads CASSEGETQYF. In nucleotides, the CDR3 is TGTGCCAGCAGTGAAGGAGAGACCCAGTACTTC.

This clonotype showed up many times. The chain uses TRBV20-1 and TRBJ2-1; D unresolved. There are 13 residues in the CDR3. CDR1 and CDR2 from the germline V gene are DFQATT and SNEGSKA (reference sequence). The germline V and J ends were trimmed by 3 bases and 3 bases, with 9 bases remaining between them. The CDR3 reads CSASKGLYNEQFF. The CDR3 nucleotides read TGCAGTGCTAGTAAAGGTCTCTACAATGAGCAGTTCTTC.

This clonotype was counted at least ten times. J is TRBJ1-1 and V is TRBV19; D gene ambiguous. Trimming removed 3 bases from V and 0 bases from J, with 11 bases in between. Germline assignment: CDR1 LNHDA and CDR2 SQIVND (reference sequence). The CDR3 spans 15 residues. The CDR3 nucleotides are TGTGCCAGTAGTATTGACCGGCAGTTGAACACTGAAGCTTTCTTT. Protein product: CASSIDRQLNTEAFF.

This clonotype was found a few times. The rearrangement links TRBV7-9 to TRBJ1-3; 10 bases match TRBD1. Germline CDR1 reads SEHNR; CDR2 reads FQNEAQ (reference sequence). V lost 4 bases and J lost 2; bases outside the gene matches: 2. The CDR3 sequence is 15 residues long. The CDR3 spells CASSSDRGPGNTIYF. The CDR3 DNA reads TGTGCCAGCAGCTCCGACAGGGGGCCTGGAAACACCATATATTTT.

This clonotype was seen ten or more times. The chain recombines TRBV7-2 with TRBJ2-1, with a possible D match to TRBD2 (5 bases). The CDR3 length is 13 residues. Trimming stripped 2 bases from V and 9 bases from J, with 11 bases between. Germline V CDR1 and CDR2: SGHTA, FQGNSA. CDR3 DNA sequence: TGTGCCAGCAGCTTATTCGCGGGCAGTGAGCAGTTCTTC. It translates to CASSLFAGSEQFF.

In its sample, this clonotype was seen many times. The rearrangement joins TRBV6-2 or TRBV6-3 to TRBJ2-1; D tentatively reads TRBD1 or TRBD2 (5 bases each). This CDR3 region has 15 residues. Germline values: CDR1 MNHEY, CDR2 SVGEGT. With 4 bases removed from V and 8 bases from J, the gap between germline ends came to 18 bases. The CDR3 spells CASSLRGVRGDEQFF. The CDR3 DNA sequence: TGTGCCAGCAGTTTACGTGGGGTCCGGGGCGATGAGCAGTTCTTC.

This clonotype has a count of ten or more. The chain carries TRBV6-2 or TRBV6-3 and TRBJ2-7; D unresolved. Germline V gives CDR1 MNHEY, CDR2 SVGEGT. With 8 bases removed from V and 0 bases from J, the gap between germline ends came to 14 bases. CDR3 length: 14 amino acids. CDR3 loop: CASLTPGNSYEQYF. The CDR3, as DNA: TGTGCCAGCTTGACTCCAGGTAACTCCTACGAGCAGTACTTC.

This clonotype was recorded a few times. The chain employs TRBV7-3 and TRBJ2-3; D possibly corresponds to TRBD2 (5 bases). V gave up 4 bases and J gave up 6 bases, with 14 bases separating them. Germline V gene data show CDR1 as SGHTA and CDR2 as FQGTGA. The CDR3 extends over 14 amino acids. CDR3 in DNA: TGTGCCAGCAGCTCCGACTCCACGGGGGATACGCAGTATTTT. Protein sequence: CASSSDSTGDTQYF.

The CDR3 DNA is TGTGCCAGCAGCCCTACCACGTCCAGGGCTACCGGGGAGCTGTTTTTT. Amino acids: CASSPTTSRATGELFF. The chain links TRBV11-2 to TRBJ2-2, with a possible D match to TRBD1 (5 bases). Germline values: CDR1 SGHAT, CDR2 FQNNGV. The CDR3 covers 16 residues. Trimming pared 5 bases from V and 5 bases from J, leaving 18 bases between.

The gene calls are TRBV7-2 and TRBJ1-5, with TRBD1 matching 10 bases. Losses at the gene ends were 1 base for V and 8 bases for J; bases not matched to a gene: 5. Germline CDR1 and CDR2: SGHTA and FQGNSA. The CDR3 is 15 amino acids. The CDR3 DNA sequence: TGTGCCAGCAGCTTAGGGGGGGACAGGGGCAAGCCCCAGCATTTT. It specifies CASSLGGDRGKPQHF.

In this sample, this clonotype turned up many times. The genes are TRBV24-1 and TRBJ1-1; D not certain. The CDR3 extends over 15 amino acids. Per germline, CDR1 KGHDR and CDR2 SFDVKD. V lost 3 bases to trimming and J lost 6 bases, with 16 bases between them. CDR3 amino acids: CATSDPGRATAEAFF. Written as DNA, the CDR3 is TGTGCCACCAGTGATCCCGGGAGGGCTACGGCTGAAGCTTTCTTT.